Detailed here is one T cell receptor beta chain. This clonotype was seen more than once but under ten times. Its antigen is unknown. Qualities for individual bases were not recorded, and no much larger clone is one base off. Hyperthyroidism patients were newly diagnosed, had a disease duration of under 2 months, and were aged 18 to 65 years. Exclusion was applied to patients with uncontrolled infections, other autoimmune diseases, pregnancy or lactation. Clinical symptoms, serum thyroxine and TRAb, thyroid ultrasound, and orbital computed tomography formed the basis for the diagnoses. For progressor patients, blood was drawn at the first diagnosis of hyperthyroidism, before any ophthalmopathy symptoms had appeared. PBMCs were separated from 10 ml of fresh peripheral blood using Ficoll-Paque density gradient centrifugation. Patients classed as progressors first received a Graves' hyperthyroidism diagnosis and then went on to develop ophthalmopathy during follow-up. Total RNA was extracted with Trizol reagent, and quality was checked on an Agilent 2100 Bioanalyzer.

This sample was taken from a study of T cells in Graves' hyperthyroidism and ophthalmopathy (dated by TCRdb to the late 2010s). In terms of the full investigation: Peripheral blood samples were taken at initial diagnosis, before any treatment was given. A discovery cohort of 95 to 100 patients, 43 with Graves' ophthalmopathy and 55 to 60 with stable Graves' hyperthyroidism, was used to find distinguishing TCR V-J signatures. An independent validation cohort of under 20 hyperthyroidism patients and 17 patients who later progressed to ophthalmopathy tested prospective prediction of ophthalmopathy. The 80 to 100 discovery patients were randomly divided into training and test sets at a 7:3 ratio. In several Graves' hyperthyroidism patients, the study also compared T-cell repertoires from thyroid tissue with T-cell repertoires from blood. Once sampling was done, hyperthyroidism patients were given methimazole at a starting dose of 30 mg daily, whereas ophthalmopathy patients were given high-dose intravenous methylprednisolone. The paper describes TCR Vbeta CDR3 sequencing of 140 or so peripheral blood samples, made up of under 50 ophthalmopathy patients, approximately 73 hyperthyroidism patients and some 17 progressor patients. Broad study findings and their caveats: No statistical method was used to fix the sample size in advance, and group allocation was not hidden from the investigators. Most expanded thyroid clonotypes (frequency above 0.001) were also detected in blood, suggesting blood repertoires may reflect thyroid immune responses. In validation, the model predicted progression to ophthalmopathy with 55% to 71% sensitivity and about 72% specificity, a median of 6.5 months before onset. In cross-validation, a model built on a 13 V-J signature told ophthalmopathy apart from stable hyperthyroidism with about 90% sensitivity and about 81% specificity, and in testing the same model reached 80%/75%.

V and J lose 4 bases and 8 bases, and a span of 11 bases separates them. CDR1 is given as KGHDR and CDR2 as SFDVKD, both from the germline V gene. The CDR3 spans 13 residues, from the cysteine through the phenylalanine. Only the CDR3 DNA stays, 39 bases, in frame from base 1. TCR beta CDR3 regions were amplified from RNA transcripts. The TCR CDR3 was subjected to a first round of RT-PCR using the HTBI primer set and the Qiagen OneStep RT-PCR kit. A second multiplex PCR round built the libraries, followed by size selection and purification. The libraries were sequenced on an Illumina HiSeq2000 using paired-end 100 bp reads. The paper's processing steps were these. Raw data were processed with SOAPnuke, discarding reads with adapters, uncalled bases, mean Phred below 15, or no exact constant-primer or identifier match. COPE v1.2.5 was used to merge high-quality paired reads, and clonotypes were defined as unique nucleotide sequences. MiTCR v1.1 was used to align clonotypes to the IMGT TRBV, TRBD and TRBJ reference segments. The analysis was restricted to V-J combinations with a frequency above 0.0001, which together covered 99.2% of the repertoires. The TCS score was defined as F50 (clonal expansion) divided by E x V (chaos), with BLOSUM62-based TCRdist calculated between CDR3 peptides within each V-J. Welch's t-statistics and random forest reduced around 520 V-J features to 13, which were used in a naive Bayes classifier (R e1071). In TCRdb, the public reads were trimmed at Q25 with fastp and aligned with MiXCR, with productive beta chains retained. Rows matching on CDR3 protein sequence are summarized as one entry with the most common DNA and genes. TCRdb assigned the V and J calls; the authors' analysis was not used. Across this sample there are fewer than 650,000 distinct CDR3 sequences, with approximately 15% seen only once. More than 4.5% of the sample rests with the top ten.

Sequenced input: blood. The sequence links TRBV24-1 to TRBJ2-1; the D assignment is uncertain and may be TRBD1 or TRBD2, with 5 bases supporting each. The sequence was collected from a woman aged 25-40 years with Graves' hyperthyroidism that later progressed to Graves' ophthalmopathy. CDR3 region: CATSDPLGDEQFF. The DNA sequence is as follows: TGTGCCACCAGTGACCCTTTGGGGGATGAGCAGTTCTTC.